The 6 T cell receptor beta chains in this list originate from one sample, sequenced in a study of Ad26.COV2.S vaccination and SARS-CoV-2 variants (TCRdb year 2021). Libraries came from the immunoSEQ multiplex PCR assay. TCRdb stores this immuneACCESS table with in-frame sequences only. Part of the clones is absent; in the studies checked, under half of the shortfall reflects unresolved V genes, and no reason is known for the rest. The sample table holds about 430,000 clones, of which 75% to 95% were seen once. Of the sample, 9% to 15% falls within the top ten clones. In light of the paper, this sample's treatment or condition label describes: 19 received Ad26.COV2.S at low or high dose, single or two shots; about five received placebo; per-sample allocation not given. For vaccine and placebo recipients, repertoires were sequenced using samples collected on day 63 after the first injection. Sequenced here: peripheral blood, sampled in a trial of Ad26.COV2.S vaccine versus placebo. The receptor set was obtained from a person aged 18-60 years who received the Ad26.COV2.S COVID-19 vaccine or a placebo.

The chain has TRBV19 and TRBJ2-6; D call uncertain. CDR3 length equals 16 residues. V lost 5 bases and J lost 0, with 11 bases in between. CDR1 LNHDA and CDR2 SQIVND come from the germline V gene (reference sequence). The CDR3 here is CASSAVADSGANVLTF. Written as DNA, the CDR3 is TGTGCCAGTAGTGCGGTAGCTGACTCTGGGGCCAACGTCCTGACTTTC.

The genes are TRBV28 and TRBJ2-1; unclear D gene. The V end was cut by 6 bases, the J end by 3 bases, with 12 bases between. The CDR3 covers 14 residues. Germline V gene data show CDR1 as MDHEN and CDR2 as SYDVKM. In DNA form, the CDR3 reads TGTGCCAGCAGGGGCGCCTACAGCTACAATGAGCAGTTCTTC. Translation gives CASRGAYSYNEQFF.

The V and J genes are TRBV6-2 or TRBV6-3 and TRBJ2-1, with 7 bases aligning to TRBD2. This CDR3 has 15 residues. The V gene's germline CDR1 is MNHEY and CDR2 SVGEGT. The junction had 6 bases not matched to a gene; V was cut back by 5 bases and J by 2 bases. CDR3 in amino acids: CASSLLAPTYNEQFF. As DNA, the CDR3 is TGTGCCAGCAGTCTACTAGCGCCCACCTACAATGAGCAGTTCTTC.

The J gene is TRBJ2-4, the V gene TRBV19, with 13 positions matching TRBD2. V was pared by 4 bases and J by 14 bases, with 5 bases of the junction left unmatched. Germline V gene data show CDR1 as LNHDA and CDR2 as SQIVND (reference sequence). The CDR3 is made up of 13 amino acids. In nucleotides, the CDR3 is TGTGCCAGTAGTACAACTAGCGGGAGGGCCGAGTACTTC. Amino acids: CASSTTSGRAEYF.

This chain uses TRBV6-2 or TRBV6-3 with TRBJ2-7; D uncertain. The germline gives CDR1 MNHEY, CDR2 SVGEGT. The germline V and J ends were trimmed by 1 base and 4 bases, with 5 bases remaining between them. This CDR3 is built from 12 residues. CDR3 DNA: TGTGCCAGCAGTTACTTGAATTACGAGCAGTACTTC. It is translated as CASSYLNYEQYF.

V is TRBV5-8 and J is TRBJ2-2; TRBD2 matches at 10 bases. V gave up 8 bases and J gave up 4 bases; unmatched junction bases: 8. The CDR3 totals 15 residues. Germline V gene data show CDR1 as SGHTS and CDR2 as YDEGEE. The CDR3 here is CASLPGLASTGELFF. The CDR3 nucleotides read TGTGCCAGTCTTCCGGGACTAGCGAGCACCGGGGAGCTGTTTTTT.